The clone carrying this T cell receptor (beta chain) was counted many times. The sample's time point: patch test 1, 2 weeks after DPC sensitization. Treatment here: therapeutic diphenylcyclopropenone sensitization with weekly scalp DPC. Blood collection took place prior to placing each patch test. The CDR3 covers 18 residues. Germline lookup yields CDR1 LNHDA and CDR2 SQIVND (reference sequence). V lost 1 base to trimming and J lost 0 bases; unmatched junction nucleotides: 3. Individual cDNA molecules each carried unique molecular identifiers attached by the library. MiXCR was run by TCRdb on the RACE reads, yielding one entry per CDR3 protein. The sample yields tens of thousands of distinct CDR3 sequences, about 9.3% seen once. These data come from a study of human T cells and chemical hapten exposure. Across the whole study: Patients, a majority of them female, were diagnosed with alopecia areata, totalis or universalis.

The V and J genes are TRBV19 and TRBJ2-1; TRBD2 matches at 13 bases. The sequenced sample was whole blood, obtained in connection with sensitization to the hapten diphenylcyclopropenone (DPC). The TCR sequence derives from a woman aged 40 to 50 with alopecia areata. Some clones in this sample may be carry-over from other donors' samples. CDR3 nucleotide sequence: TGTGCCAGTAGTATAGGCGGGACTAGCGGGGCCTCCTACAATGAGCAGTTCTTC. Residues: CASSIGGTSGASYNEQFF.